Below are 6 T cell receptor beta chains sequenced from a single sample in a study of neurological immune-mediated disorders (dated by TCRdb to about 2019). The library was produced with 5' RACE. The run used an Illumina HiSeq 2500. TCRdb took the public reads, trimmed them with fastp at Q25, ran MiXCR for clone calling and kept in-frame beta chains. Rows are combined by CDR3 protein, so each entry shows the most common genes and DNA. The sample includes some 38,000 distinct CDR3 sequences, with roughly 4.8% observed a single time. The ten most abundant clones make up roughly 9% of the sample. The sequencing sample was made of CD4+ T cells from blood. These receptors all come from a man aged 18 to 35 in good health.

The sample holds many counts of this clonotype. The genes are TRBV7-3 and TRBJ2-3, with TRBD2 matching 9 bases. Germline CDR1 reads SGHTA; CDR2 reads FQGTGA. The CDR3 loop spans 15 amino acids. V gave up 5 bases and J gave up 4 bases; unmatched junction bases: 7. The CDR3 DNA reads as TGTGCCAGCAGCCGGGCGGGGGGGGCCGCAGATACGCAGTATTTT. This sequence encodes CASSRAGGAADTQYF.

This clonotype was recorded at least ten times. The chain recombines TRBV7-9 with TRBJ2-3; 7 bases fit TRBD2. This CDR3 contains 15 residues. The J segment lost 1 base and the V segment lost 5 bases, leaving 6 bases of the junction unmatched. Germline lookup yields CDR1 SEHNR and CDR2 FQNEAQ (reference sequence). The CDR3 coding sequence is TGTGCCAGCAGCCAAACTAGCGTCCGCACAGATACGCAGTATTTT. Translating it yields CASSQTSVRTDTQYF.

This clonotype has at least ten counts. This chain uses TRBV7-2 with TRBJ2-7; TRBD1 matches 9 bases. The germline V gene has CDR1 SGHTA and CDR2 FQGNSA. The V gene end was trimmed by 7 bases and the J gene end by 4 bases; junction bases not matched to a gene: 8. The CDR3 totals 14 residues. In DNA form, the CDR3 reads TGTGCCAGCACCCCCGGGACAGGGCTGTACGAGCAGTACTTC. Residues: CASTPGTGLYEQYF.

This clonotype has more than one count but fewer than ten. The rearrangement links TRBV18 to TRBJ1-1; D remains unclear. This CDR3 comprises 16 residues. The germline gives CDR1 KGHSH, CDR2 LQKENI. Trimming left V 0 bases short and J 0 bases short, with 11 bases between. The CDR3 is CASSPPSRGVNTEAFF. The CDR3 nucleotides are TGTGCCAGCTCACCACCATCACGAGGTGTGAACACTGAAGCTTTCTTT.

At least ten counts were recorded for this clonotype. The chain combines TRBV19 with TRBJ1-5; D uncertain. V lost 3 bases, J lost 7 bases, and 10 bases lay in between. Looked up from germline, CDR1 is LNHDA and CDR2 is SQIVND (reference sequence). The CDR3 runs 13 residues. The CDR3 nucleotides are TGTGCCAGTAGTATTTTGGTCGGGCAGCCCCAGCATTTT. Its translation is CASSILVGQPQHF.

This clonotype was detected ten times or more. CDR3 nucleotide sequence: TGTGCCAGCAGCCCCGGGACTAGCACAGATACGCAGTATTTT. Its protein product is CASSPGTSTDTQYF. V gene TRBV7-2 combines with J gene TRBJ2-3; maybe TRBD2 (6 bases). Trimming took off 5 bases at V and 0 bases at J, with 9 bases between the two ends. This CDR3 has 14 amino acids. The V gene's germline CDR1 is SGHTA and CDR2 FQGNSA.